This T cell receptor beta chain was captured in a study of T cell clones after liver transplantation. Study background: Third-party-reactive TCRbeta sequences from pre-transplant mixed lymphocyte reactions served as antigen-independent comparators. Tolerant meant at least one year fully off immunosuppression without liver enzymes above twice normal.

With regard to this clone: Its antigen is currently unknown.

The CDR3 extends over 12 amino acids. V was cut by 3 bases and J by 6 bases, with 8 bases left in between. CDR1 is MDHEN, CDR2 SYDVKM, per germline. Study-wide findings and caveats: In 5 of 8 subjects, circulating graft-donor-reactive CD4 TCRbeta sequences fell significantly after transplant. Donor-reactive sequences fell more than third party-reactive ones, suggesting partial deletion.

Sequenced by immunoSEQ multiplex PCR; TCRdb stores in-frame clones only, minus some. The sample holds approximately 100,000 clones; around 84% are singletons and the top ten take about 2.8%. The sequence was obtained from a human patient who received a liver transplant. Some of these T cells may belong to the graft donor. This rearrangement joins TRBV28 to TRBJ1-1; D ambiguous. The specimen comprised CD4+ T cells from blood, sampled about 50 months after liver transplant. The CDR3 nucleotides are TGTGCCAGCAGTTTTGGGTTCTCTGAAGCTTTCTTT. It encodes CASSFGFSEAFF.